What follows are 17 T cell receptor beta chains derived from one specimen sequenced in a study of patients and donors after allogeneic stem cell transplantation. TCRdb re-analysed the RT-PCR reads in MiXCR, keeping a single row per CDR3 protein. The sample yields roughly 960,000 distinct CDR3 sequences, 15% to 20% seen once. Material for sequencing was blood, either unsorted or a sorted T cell fraction (not recorded which). These receptors were collected from a human donor who was either an allogeneic HSCT recipient or a stem cell or donor lymphocyte infusion donor (not recorded which). It is not recorded whose cells these are; they may come from a transplant donor.

V is TRBV7-2 and J is TRBJ2-5, with TRBD2 identical over 9 bases. Per germline, CDR1 SGHTA and CDR2 FQGNSA. CDR3 length: 15 amino acids. The V gene end was trimmed by 5 bases and the J gene end by 4 bases; junction bases not matched to a gene: 8. The DNA of the CDR3 is TGTGCCAGCAGCCCGGGGGGACTAGCTAGAGAGACCCAGTACTTC. This encodes CASSPGGLARETQYF. The full variable domain, with the rest looked up from reference TRBV7-2 and TRBJ2-5, is GAGVSQSPSNKVTEKGKDVELRCDPISGHTALYWYRQSLGQGLEFLIYFQGNSAPDKSGLPSDRFSAERTGGSVSTLTIQRTQQEDSAVYLCASSPGGLARETQYFGPGTRLLVL.

This clonotype was detected a few times. The V call is TRBV5-1, the J call TRBJ2-1; D perhaps matches TRBD2 (6 bases). Trimming removed 2 bases at V and 7 bases at J, with 16 bases between. The germline V gene encodes CDR1 SGHRS and CDR2 YFSETQ. The CDR3 length is 15 residues. The CDR3 coding sequence is TGCGCCAGCAGCTTAGGGGCGGGAATTAGTAATGAGCAGTTCTTC. This sequence encodes CASSLGAGISNEQFF.

V is TRBV20-1 and J is TRBJ1-2; 10 nucleotides line up with TRBD1. CDR1 DFQATT and CDR2 SNEGSKA come from the germline V gene (reference sequence). Trimming at V came to 4 bases and at J to 3 bases, leaving 2 bases not matched to a gene. CDR3 size: 13 residues. The CDR3 DNA follows: TGCAGTGCTAAGGGACAGGGGTACTATGGCTACACCTTC. Translating gives CSAKGQGYYGYTF.

This clonotype was counted only a few times. The chain links TRBV12-3 or TRBV12-4 to TRBJ2-5; D is undetermined. V was cut by 7 bases and J by 1 base, with 10 bases left in between. This CDR3 contains 13 residues. CDR3 in amino acids: CASKINGQETQYF. As DNA, the CDR3 is TGTGCCAGCAAAATTAACGGCCAAGAGACCCAGTACTTC.

This chain connects TRBV5-6 to TRBJ2-7; a possible D gene is TRBD1 (5 bases). The CDR3 sequence is 13 residues long. Germline V gene lookup returns CDR1 SGHDT and CDR2 YYEEEE. V lost 5 bases to trimming and J lost 2 bases, with 11 bases between them. The CDR3, as DNA: TGTGCCAGCAGGTACGGACAAGCCTACGAGCAGTACTTC. The encoded protein is CASRYGQAYEQYF.

This clonotype has just a few counts. The rearrangement links TRBV9 to TRBJ2-1; 8 bases are shared with TRBD2. Germline loops: CDR1 SGDLS, CDR2 YYNGEE. V lost 5 bases to trimming and J lost 2 bases; unmatched junction nucleotides: 3. CDR3 length equals 14 residues. The chain's CDR3 is CASSKAGAYNEQFF. DNA for the CDR3: TGTGCCAGCAGTAAAGCGGGAGCCTACAATGAGCAGTTCTTC.

The rearrangement joins TRBV6-1 to TRBJ1-5; 10 positions match TRBD1. V dropped 7 bases and J dropped 3; count of bases not matched to a gene: 9. This CDR3 is 16 amino acids long. Germline V lookup: CDR1 MNHNS, CDR2 SASEGT. This CDR3 is CASTPGGTGANQPQHF. In DNA, the CDR3 is TGTGCCAGCACCCCGGGGGGGACAGGGGCCAATCAGCCCCAGCATTTT.

This clonotype turned up a few times. The chain uses TRBV5-1 and TRBJ1-2, with D tentatively TRBD1 (6 bases). Per germline, CDR1 SGHRS and CDR2 YFSETQ. The V and J ends lost 0 bases and 4 bases respectively, with 16 bases between them. CDR3 size: 16 residues. The CDR3 DNA sequence: TGCGCCAGCAGCTTGGGGCCCGGGGGCATGGGCTATGGCTACACCTTC. This gives the protein CASSLGPGGMGYGYTF.

This clonotype was found a few times. The V gene is TRBV2, the J gene TRBJ1-1; D perhaps matches TRBD1 (5 bases). The CDR3 has 14 amino acids. Germline V gene sequence: CDR1 SNHLY, CDR2 FYNNEI. Trimming took 3 bases from V and 2 from J, leaving 10 bases between them. CDR3 amino acids: CASSDREGNTEAFF. In DNA, the CDR3 is TGTGCCAGCAGTGACAGGGAGGGAAACACTGAAGCTTTCTTT.

The chain uses TRBV7-2 and TRBJ1-6, with no clear D. Germline CDR1 is SGHTA and CDR2 is FQGNSA. The CDR3 covers 16 residues. The V and J ends lost 1 base and 3 bases respectively, with 10 bases between them. CDR3 protein: CASSLVAQFYNSPLHF. For the CDR3, the DNA is TGTGCCAGCAGCTTAGTTGCACAGTTCTATAATTCACCCCTCCACTTT.

The V call is TRBV6-1, the J call TRBJ2-2; D is tentatively TRBD1 or TRBD2 (5 bases each). Trimming cost V 7 bases and J 5 bases, with 14 bases left between them. Germline loops: CDR1 MNHNS, CDR2 SASEGT. This CDR3 contains 14 residues. The CDR3 spells CASTITGTTGELFF. The DNA for the CDR3 is TGTGCCAGCACCATCACGGGGACGACCGGGGAGCTGTTTTTT.

This clonotype was picked up one time. The chain employs TRBV7-6 and TRBJ2-2; TRBD1 agrees at 8 bases. This CDR3 spans 17 amino acids. Trimming at V came to 1 base and at J to 1 base, leaving 5 bases not matched to a gene. The germline gives CDR1 SGHVS, CDR2 FNYEAQ. The CDR3 here is CASSLERTGLNTGELFF. The CDR3 coding sequence is TGTGCCAGCAGCTTAGAGAGGACAGGGCTGAACACCGGGGAGCTGTTTTTT.

This clonotype has only a few counts. The rearrangement uses TRBV20-1 and TRBJ1-3; D perhaps matches TRBD1 (6 bases). The CDR3 spans 15 residues. Between the trimmed V and J ends, which lost 0 bases and 4 bases, there was a span of 13 bases. Germline V gene data show CDR1 as DFQATT and CDR2 as SNEGSKA (reference sequence). The CDR3 loop reads CSAREGRGSGNTIYF. The DNA of the CDR3 is TGCAGTGCTAGAGAGGGCAGGGGTTCGGGAAACACCATATATTTT.

The sample holds a few counts of this clonotype. V gene TRBV7-3 combines with J gene TRBJ2-2; the D gene could be TRBD1 or TRBD2 (6 bases each). The length of the CDR3 is 15 residues. CDR1 SGHTA and CDR2 FQGTGA come from the germline V gene. Trimming stripped 4 bases from V and 5 bases from J, with 14 bases between. This chain's CDR3 is CASSSHQGGTGELFF. Here the CDR3 DNA reads TGTGCCAGCAGCTCACACCAAGGGGGGACCGGGGAGCTGTTTTTT.

This rearrangement joins TRBV4-1 to TRBJ2-7, with D possibly matching TRBD2 (5 bases). Germline CDR1 reads MGHRA; CDR2 reads YSYEKL. The germline V and J ends were trimmed by 1 base and 0 bases, with 10 bases remaining between them. The CDR3 extends over 15 amino acids. The CDR3 DNA reads as TGCGCCAGCAGCCAAGGTGAGCGGAGCTCCTACGAGCAGTACTTC. It codes for CASSQGERSSYEQYF.

This clonotype has just a few counts. This rearrangement joins TRBV7-8 to TRBJ1-3; D remains ambiguous. With 5 bases removed from V and 3 bases from J, the gap between germline ends came to 5 bases. CDR1 is SGHVS and CDR2 is FQNEAQ in the germline V gene. The CDR3 totals 12 residues. DNA of the CDR3: TGTGCCAGCAGCACCGATGGAAACACCATATATTTT. As protein: CASSTDGNTIYF.

V and J are TRBV6-1 and TRBJ1-1; D remains ambiguous. The CDR3 contains 15 residues. Germline V CDR1 and CDR2: MNHNS, SASEGT. V dropped 5 bases and J dropped 1 base, with 14 bases sitting between them. This CDR3 is CASSLNPDGNTEAFF. The CDR3 nucleotides read TGTGCCAGCAGTCTAAACCCCGACGGGAACACTGAAGCTTTCTTT.